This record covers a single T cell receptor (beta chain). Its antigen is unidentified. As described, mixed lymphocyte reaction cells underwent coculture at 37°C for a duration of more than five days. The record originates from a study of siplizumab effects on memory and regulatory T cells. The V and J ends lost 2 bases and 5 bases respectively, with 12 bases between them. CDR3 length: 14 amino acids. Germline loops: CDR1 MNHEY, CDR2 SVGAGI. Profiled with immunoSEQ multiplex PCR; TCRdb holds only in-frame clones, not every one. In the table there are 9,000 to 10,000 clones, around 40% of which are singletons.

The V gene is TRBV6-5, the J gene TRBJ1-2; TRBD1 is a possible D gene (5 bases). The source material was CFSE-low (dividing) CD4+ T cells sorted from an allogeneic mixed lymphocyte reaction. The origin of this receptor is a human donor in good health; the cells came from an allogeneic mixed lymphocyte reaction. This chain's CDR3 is CASSYTGTSYGYTF. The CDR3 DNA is TGTGCCAGCAGTTACACCGGGACCTCATATGGCTACACCTTC.